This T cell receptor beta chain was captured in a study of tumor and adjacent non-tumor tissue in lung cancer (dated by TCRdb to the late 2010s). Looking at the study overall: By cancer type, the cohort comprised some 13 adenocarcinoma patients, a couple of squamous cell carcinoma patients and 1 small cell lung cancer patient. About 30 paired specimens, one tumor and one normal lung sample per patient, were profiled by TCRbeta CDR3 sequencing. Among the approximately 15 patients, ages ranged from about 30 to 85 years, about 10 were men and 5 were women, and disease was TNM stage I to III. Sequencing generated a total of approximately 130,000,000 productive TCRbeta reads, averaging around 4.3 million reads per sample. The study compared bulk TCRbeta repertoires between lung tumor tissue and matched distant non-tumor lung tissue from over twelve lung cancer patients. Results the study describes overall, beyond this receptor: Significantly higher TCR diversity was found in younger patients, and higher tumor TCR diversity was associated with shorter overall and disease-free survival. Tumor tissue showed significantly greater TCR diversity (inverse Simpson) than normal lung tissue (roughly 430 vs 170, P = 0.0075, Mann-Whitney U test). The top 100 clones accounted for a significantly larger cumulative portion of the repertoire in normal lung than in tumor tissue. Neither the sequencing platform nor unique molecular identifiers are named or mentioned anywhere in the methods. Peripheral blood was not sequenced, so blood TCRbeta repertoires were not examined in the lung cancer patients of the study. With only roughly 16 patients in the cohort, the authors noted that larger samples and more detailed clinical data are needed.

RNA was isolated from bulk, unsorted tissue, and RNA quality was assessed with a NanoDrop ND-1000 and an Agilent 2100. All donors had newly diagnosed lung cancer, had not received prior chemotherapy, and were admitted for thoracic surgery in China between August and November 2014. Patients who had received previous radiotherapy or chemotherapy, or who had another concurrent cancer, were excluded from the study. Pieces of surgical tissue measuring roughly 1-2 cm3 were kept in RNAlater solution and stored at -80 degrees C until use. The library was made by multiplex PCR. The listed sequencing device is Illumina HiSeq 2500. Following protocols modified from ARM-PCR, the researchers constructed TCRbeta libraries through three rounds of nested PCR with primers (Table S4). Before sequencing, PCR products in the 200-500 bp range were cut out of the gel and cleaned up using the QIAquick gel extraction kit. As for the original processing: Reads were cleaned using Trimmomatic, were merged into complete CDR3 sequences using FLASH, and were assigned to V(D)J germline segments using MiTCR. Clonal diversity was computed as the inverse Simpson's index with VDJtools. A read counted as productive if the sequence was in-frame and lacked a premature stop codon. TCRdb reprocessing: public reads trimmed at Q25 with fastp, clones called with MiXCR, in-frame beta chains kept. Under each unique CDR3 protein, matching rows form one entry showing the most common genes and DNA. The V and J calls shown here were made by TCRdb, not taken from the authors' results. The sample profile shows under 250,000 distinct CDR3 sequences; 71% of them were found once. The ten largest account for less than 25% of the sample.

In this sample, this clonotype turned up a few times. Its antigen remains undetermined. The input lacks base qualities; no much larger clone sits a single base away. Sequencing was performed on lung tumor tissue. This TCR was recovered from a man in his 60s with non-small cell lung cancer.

The DNA sequence is TGTGCCAGCAGTTTACCTACAGGGTCCTCTGAGCAGTTCTTC. The translation is CASSLPTGSSEQFF. The chain is made from TRBV12-3 or TRBV12-4 and TRBJ2-1; TRBD1 is perhaps the D gene, given 6 matching bases. V sheds 2 bases and J sheds 9 bases, leaving 14 bases between their ends. From the cysteine through the phenylalanine, the CDR3 covers 14 amino acids. The entry retains the CDR3 DNA only, 42 bases that are in frame from base 1.